A selection of T cell receptor beta chains follows, all from one sample in a study of OX40 agonist ivuxolimab in advanced cancers. Libraries were prepared by immunoSEQ multiplex PCR; TCRdb keeps only in-frame clonotypes and omits some of them. The sample lists 77,000 or so clones, about 85% occurring once. The sample here was CD4+ or CD8+ T cells sorted from blood, taken in a trial of the OX40 agonist ivuxolimab. Receptors were obtained from an adult with an advanced solid tumor such as melanoma, head and neck, liver or kidney cancer. Each CDR3 is given with its conserved first and last residue. The D gene is left open where the match is weak. Rows give clone size only sometimes, using once, few, many, or a class for an expanded clone.

CDR3: CASSREAPWGEQFF
DNA: TGCGCCAGCAGTCGGGAGGCCCCGTGGGGGGAGCAGTTCTTC
size: .
D: TRBD2
J: TRBJ2-1
V: TRBV10-2

CDR3: CASSLGGTTYEQYF
DNA: TGTGCCAGCAGCTTGGGAGGGACCACATACGAGCAGTACTTC
size: .
D: .
J: TRBJ2-7
V: TRBV5-4

CDR3: CASSEKRDAYNEQFF
DNA: TGTGCCAGCAGTGAAAAGCGGGATGCTTACAATGAGCAGTTCTTC
size: .
D: TRBD2
J: TRBJ2-1
V: TRBV7-2

CDR3: CASSPGPAPPDTQYF
DNA: TGTGCCAGCAGCCCCGGACCCGCCCCCCCCGATACGCAGTATTTT
size: .
D: .
J: TRBJ2-3
V: TRBV7-3

CDR3: CASSPPRGEKLFF
DNA: TGTGCCAGCAGCCCTCCGAGGGGTGAAAAACTGTTTTTT
size: .
D: .
J: TRBJ1-4
V: TRBV11-2

CDR3: CAISLSGDNTEAFF
DNA: TGTGCCATCAGTCTATCAGGGGATAACACTGAAGCTTTCTTT
size: .
D: .
J: TRBJ1-1
V: TRBV10-3

CDR3: CASSPGTGLQGDTQYF
DNA: TGTGCCAGCAGCCCAGGGACAGGGCTGCAGGGAGATACGCAGTATTTT
size: few
D: TRBD1
J: TRBJ2-3
V: TRBV7-3

CDR3: CASSRTGSSYEQYF
DNA: TGTGCCAGCTCCCGCACAGGTTCGTCCTACGAGCAGTACTTC
size: once
D: .
J: TRBJ2-7
V: TRBV18

CDR3: CASSLGWNGEQYF
DNA: TGTGCCAGCAGCTTGGGCTGGAACGGCGAGCAGTACTTC
size: .
D: .
J: TRBJ2-7
V: TRBV5-8

CDR3: CASSPAGLENVSYEQYF
DNA: TGTGCCAGCAGTCCGGCTGGACTTGAGAATGTATCCTACGAGCAGTACTTC
size: .
D: .
J: TRBJ2-7
V: TRBV13

CDR3: CASSLGGQYEAFF
DNA: TGTGCCAGCAGCTTAGGGGGACAGTATGAAGCTTTCTTT
size: .
D: TRBD1
J: TRBJ1-1
V: TRBV7-9

CDR3: CASSIGTGVWEQYF
DNA: TGTGCCAGTAGCATCGGGACAGGGGTATGGGAGCAGTACTTC
size: .
D: TRBD1
J: TRBJ2-7
V: TRBV19

CDR3: CASSFSTGEGSYEQYF
DNA: TGTGCCAGCAGCTTCTCGACAGGGGAGGGTTCCTACGAGCAGTACTTC
size: few
D: .
J: TRBJ2-7
V: TRBV5-6

CDR3: CASSLGTADQPQHF
DNA: TGTGCCAGCAGCTTAGGGACAGCCGATCAGCCCCAGCATTTT
size: .
D: TRBD1
J: TRBJ1-5
V: TRBV7-3

CDR3: CASSYGFADTEAFF
DNA: TGTGCCAGCAGTTATGGTTTCGCAGACACTGAAGCTTTCTTT
size: .
D: .
J: TRBJ1-1
V: TRBV27

CDR3: CAIFEGGLGDGYTF
DNA: TGTGCCATCTTCGAGGGGGGGCTTGGAGATGGCTACACCTTC
size: many
D: .
J: TRBJ1-2
V: TRBV2

CDR3: CATSGRWGEKLFF
DNA: TGTGCCACCTCGGGACGGTGGGGGGAAAAACTGTTTTTT
size: .
D: .
J: TRBJ1-4
V: TRBV7-8

CDR3: CASSQGAVGRGETQYF
DNA: TGCGCCAGCAGCCAAGGGGCGGTGGGAAGAGGAGAGACCCAGTACTTC
size: .
D: .
J: TRBJ2-5
V: TRBV4-3

CDR3: CASSLQGLKTQYF
DNA: TGTGCCAGCAGCTTACAGGGGCTGAAGACCCAGTACTTC
size: .
D: .
J: TRBJ2-5
V: TRBV11-3

CDR3: CASSAPSGGADNEQFF
DNA: TGTGCCAGCAGCGCCCCTAGCGGGGGGGCCGATAATGAGCAGTTCTTC
size: .
D: TRBD2
J: TRBJ2-1
V: TRBV7-3

CDR3: CASTAGQGADYEQYF
DNA: TGCGCCAGCACCGCGGGGCAGGGCGCAGACTACGAGCAGTACTTC
size: .
D: .
J: TRBJ2-7
V: TRBV4-1

CDR3: CASSLERRQGTGNTIYF
DNA: TGTGCCAGCAGCTTAGAGCGTCGCCAGGGGACGGGAAACACCATATATTTT
size: few
D: .
J: TRBJ1-3
V: TRBV7-9

CDR3: CASSLIRGRLGQETQYF
DNA: TGTGCCAGCAGCTTGATTAGGGGGCGTTTGGGGCAAGAGACCCAGTACTTC
size: .
D: TRBD1
J: TRBJ2-5
V: TRBV5-6

CDR3: CASSLGSRGYNEQFF
DNA: TGTGCCAGCAGCTTGGGCTCTCGAGGTTACAATGAGCAGTTCTTC
size: .
D: .
J: TRBJ2-1
V: TRBV5-8

CDR3: CASSIDLWRGEQYF
DNA: TGTGCCAGTAGTATAGATCTATGGCGGGGCGAGCAGTACTTC
size: .
D: .
J: TRBJ2-7
V: TRBV19

CDR3: CASSLGQVYDGYTF
DNA: TGCGCCAGCAGCCTGGGACAGGTTTACGACGGCTACACCTTC
size: once
D: TRBD1
J: TRBJ1-2
V: TRBV5-1

CDR3: CASSSAGAGRWDGYTF
DNA: TGTGCCAGCAGCTCCGCGGGGGCAGGGAGATGGGATGGCTACACCTTC
size: .
D: .
J: TRBJ1-2
V: TRBV28

CDR3: CASRYRENQPQHF
DNA: TGTGCCAGCAGATACAGGGAGAATCAGCCCCAGCATTTT
size: once
D: .
J: TRBJ1-5
V: TRBV6-5

CDR3: CASSYRDSSYEQYF
DNA: TGTGCCAGCAGTTACCGGGACAGCTCCTACGAGCAGTACTTC
size: .
D: TRBD1
J: TRBJ2-7
V: TRBV6-5

CDR3: CASIPTGTTNTEAFF
DNA: TGTGCCAGCATCCCGACCGGGACAACCAACACTGAAGCTTTCTTT
size: .
D: .
J: TRBJ1-1
V: TRBV6-5

CDR3: CASTNTVSSYEQYF
DNA: TGTGCCTCCACGAACACCGTCAGCTCCTACGAGCAGTACTTC
size: .
D: .
J: TRBJ2-7
V: TRBV10-3

CDR3: CASSLVRDTQYF
DNA: TGTGCCAGCAGCTTAGTCCGGGATACGCAGTATTTT
size: .
D: .
J: TRBJ2-3
V: TRBV11-3

CDR3: CASSSRTDYEQYF
DNA: TGTGCCAGCAGCTCCAGGACAGACTACGAGCAGTACTTC
size: .
D: .
J: TRBJ2-7
V: TRBV5-5

CDR3: CAWRNMGNSGNTEAFF
DNA: TGTGCCTGGAGAAACATGGGGAATAGTGGGAACACTGAAGCTTTCTTT
size: .
D: .
J: TRBJ1-1
V: TRBV30

CDR3: CASSTSGSGETQYF
DNA: TGTGCCAGCAGTACGTCAGGGTCGGGGGAGACCCAGTACTTC
size: .
D: .
J: TRBJ2-5
V: TRBV9

CDR3: CASSLTGGKETQYF
DNA: TGTGCCAGCAGCTTGACGGGGGGGAAAGAGACCCAGTACTTC
size: .
D: TRBD2
J: TRBJ2-5
V: TRBV5-4

CDR3: CASRSSGNTIYF
DNA: TGTGCCAGCAGGAGCTCTGGAAACACCATATATTTT
size: .
D: .
J: TRBJ1-3
V: TRBV6-6

CDR3: CASRSGGPYEQYF
DNA: TGTGCCAGCAGGTCAGGGGGTCCCTACGAGCAGTACTTC
size: once
D: TRBD1
J: TRBJ2-7
V: TRBV2

CDR3: CASSSFSGGSYNEQFF
DNA: TGCGCCAGCAGCTCGTTTTCGGGTGGGTCCTACAATGAGCAGTTCTTC
size: .
D: .
J: TRBJ2-1
V: TRBV5-1

CDR3: CATSARLPNEQYF
DNA: TGTGCCACCAGCGCCCGACTCCCCAACGAGCAGTACTTC
size: .
D: .
J: TRBJ2-7
V: TRBV15

CDR3: CASSPILGSVIEAFF
DNA: TGTGCCAGCAGCCCCATCCTAGGGAGCGTGATTGAAGCTTTCTTT
size: once
D: .
J: TRBJ1-1
V: TRBV9

CDR3: CAITGRRGNTDTQYF
DNA: TGTGCCATCACCGGACGTCGGGGGAACACAGATACGCAGTATTTT
size: .
D: .
J: TRBJ2-3
V: TRBV10-3

CDR3: CASRRTGGDYGYTF
DNA: TGTGCCAGCAGAAGGACAGGAGGAGATTATGGCTACACCTTC
size: .
D: TRBD1
J: TRBJ1-2
V: TRBV2

CDR3: CASSLGLAGGGSTDTQYF
DNA: TGCGCCAGCAGCTTGGGGCTAGCGGGAGGAGGGAGCACAGATACGCAGTATTTT
size: .
D: TRBD2
J: TRBJ2-3
V: TRBV5-1

CDR3: CASSLVGGNQPQHF
DNA: TGTGCCAGCAGCCTTGTGGGGGGCAATCAGCCCCAGCATTTT
size: .
D: .
J: TRBJ1-5
V: TRBV7-3

CDR3: CASSQYRDRENIQYF
DNA: TGCGCCAGCAGTCAATACCGGGACAGGGAAAACATTCAGTACTTC
size: .
D: TRBD1
J: TRBJ2-4
V: TRBV23-1

CDR3: CASSSLTSGRLEQYF
DNA: TGCGCCAGCAGCTCACTGACTAGCGGGAGACTCGAGCAGTACTTC
size: .
D: TRBD2
J: TRBJ2-7
V: TRBV5-1

CDR3: CASSRDIGTEAFF
DNA: TGCGCCAGCAGCCGGGACATAGGCACTGAAGCTTTCTTT
size: .
D: .
J: TRBJ1-1
V: TRBV5-1

CDR3: CASSSAGETQYF
DNA: TGTGCCAGCAGCTCCGCAGGGGAGACCCAGTACTTC
size: .
D: .
J: TRBJ2-5
V: TRBV7-2

CDR3: CASRVGQGRGVEQFF
DNA: TGTGCCAGCAGGGTAGGGCAGGGGCGAGGGGTTGAGCAGTTCTTC
size: .
D: .
J: TRBJ2-1
V: TRBV5-5

CDR3: CASSLAGTLVTGELFF
DNA: TGCGCCAGCAGCTTGGCCGGGACACTGGTTACCGGGGAGCTGTTTTTT
size: few
D: .
J: TRBJ2-2
V: TRBV5-1

CDR3: CASSQDRFDGYTF
DNA: TGTGCCAGCAGCCAAGACAGGTTCGATGGCTACACCTTC
size: .
D: .
J: TRBJ1-2
V: TRBV5-4

CDR3: CASSRMELAGSTGELFF
DNA: TGTGCCAGCAGCCGGATGGAACTAGCGGGATCGACCGGGGAGCTGTTTTTT
size: .
D: TRBD2
J: TRBJ2-2
V: TRBV7-9